These 27 T cell receptor beta chains came from one sample sequenced in a study of blood T cells in healthy people across ages. The use of a sample-barcoded 5' primer and a J-beta primer mix characterized a second PCR of roughly 7 to 12 cycles. TCRdb reprocessed the 5' RACE reads via MiXCR and lists one record per CDR3 protein. The data contain about 290,000 distinct CDR3 sequences, 25% to 30% of them singletons. Material for sequencing was blood. The receptor set was obtained from a woman in her 70s in good health.

V usage is TRBV7-6 and J usage is TRBJ2-1; D is ambiguous. Per germline, CDR1 SGHVS and CDR2 FNYEAQ. Trimming removed 5 bases from V and 0 bases from J, with 14 bases in between. There are 16 residues in the CDR3. This CDR3 reads CASSPQTASSYNEQFF. The CDR3 DNA is TGTGCCAGCAGCCCGCAGACGGCAAGCTCCTACAATGAGCAGTTCTTC.

V usage is TRBV5-1 and J usage is TRBJ2-3, with a weak D call TRBD2 (6 bases). Germline CDR1 reads SGHRS; CDR2 reads YFSETQ. The CDR3 extends over 14 amino acids. Trimming pared 2 bases from V and 4 bases from J, leaving 11 bases between. The CDR3 region is CASSLSEGPDTQYF. DNA for the CDR3: TGCGCCAGCAGCTTATCGGAGGGCCCAGATACGCAGTATTTT.

The gene calls are TRBV9 and TRBJ1-2; perhaps TRBD1 as D (6 bases). The CDR3 is made up of 14 amino acids. The germline V gene encodes CDR1 SGDLS and CDR2 YYNGEE. Trimming cost V 0 bases and J 8 bases, with 14 bases left between them. The CDR3 loop is CASSVEGRGEGYTF. The DNA for the CDR3 is TGTGCCAGCAGCGTAGAAGGCAGGGGTGAGGGCTACACCTTC.

This clonotype was counted ten times or more. The chain links TRBV5-1 to TRBJ1-4; the match to TRBD1 covers 7 bases. V lost 4 bases, J lost 2 bases, and 5 bases stayed unmatched. The CDR3 length is 15 residues. The germline V gene encodes CDR1 SGHRS and CDR2 YFSETQ. The CDR3 sequence: CASSPTGYTNEKLFF. CDR3 in DNA: TGCGCCAGCAGCCCGACAGGGTACACTAATGAAAAACTGTTTTTT.

The chain combines TRBV2 with TRBJ1-4; no definite D call. Germline values: CDR1 SNHLY, CDR2 FYNNEI. V shed 5 bases and J shed 8 bases, with 12 bases lying between them. The CDR3 has 13 residues. The CDR3 DNA follows: TGTGCCAGCAGTATTGGTCCGAAGGAAAAACTGTTTTTT. Translated: CASSIGPKEKLFF.

The genes are TRBV18 and TRBJ2-1; D gene unclear. From germline, CDR1 is KGHSH and CDR2 LQKENI. Trimming removed 2 bases at V and 6 bases at J, with 11 bases between. This CDR3 spans 14 amino acids. CDR3 amino acids: CASSPFIDTNEQFF. Written as DNA, the CDR3 is TGTGCCAGCTCACCATTCATAGATACCAATGAGCAGTTCTTC.

V gene TRBV7-2 combines with J gene TRBJ2-1, with D hard to call. Trimming took off 2 bases at V and 3 bases at J, with 5 bases between the two ends. The CDR3 extends over 13 amino acids. CDR1 is SGHTA and CDR2 is FQGNSA in the germline V gene. CDR3 protein: CASSLYGYNEQFF. The CDR3 DNA follows: TGTGCCAGCAGCTTATACGGCTACAATGAGCAGTTCTTC.

The chain joins TRBV4-2 to TRBJ2-7; D might be TRBD2 (6 bases). Trimming removed 0 bases at V and 0 bases at J, with 12 bases between. The CDR3 is made up of 16 amino acids. Germline V lookup: CDR1 LGHNA, CDR2 YNFKEQ. The chain's CDR3 is CASSQDVGLSSYEQYF. The CDR3 DNA reads TGTGCCAGCAGCCAAGATGTGGGACTGAGCTCCTACGAGCAGTACTTC.

This clonotype was observed a few times. The chain joins TRBV21-1 to TRBJ2-7. TRBV21-1 is a documented pseudogene. CDR3 length: 12 amino acids. DNA for the CDR3: TGTGCCAGCAGCGAGGTCCGTTACGAGCAGTACTTC. It encodes CASSEVRYEQYF.

The chain couples TRBV20-1 to TRBJ2-3, with D hard to call. CDR3 length: 14 residues. V lost 3 bases, J lost 9 bases, and 19 bases lay in between. Per the germline V gene, CDR1 is DFQATT and CDR2 is SNEGSKA (reference sequence). The DNA for the CDR3 is TGCAGTGCTAGTAGAGCGCAGGCAAAAGACACGCAGTATTTT. Translating gives CSASRAQAKDTQYF.

This chain links TRBV5-1 with TRBJ2-1; D is unresolved. Trimming pared 3 bases from V and 1 base from J, leaving 20 bases between. The CDR3 is 18 residues long. Looked up from germline, CDR1 is SGHRS and CDR2 is YFSETQ. The CDR3 sequence: CASSYSDPGVRSYNEQFF. The CDR3 DNA reads TGCGCCAGCAGCTATTCGGACCCTGGGGTTCGGTCCTACAATGAGCAGTTCTTC.

This clonotype was recorded many times. The chain employs TRBV7-9 and TRBJ1-4, with D maybe TRBD1 (6 bases). The CDR3 has 14 amino acids. V was shortened by 0 bases and J by 6 bases, with 8 bases between the two germline ends. Looked up from germline, CDR1 is SEHNR and CDR2 is FQNEAQ (reference sequence). CDR3 residues: CASSLAGGDEKLFF. The DNA for the CDR3 is TGTGCCAGCAGCTTAGCAGGGGGGGATGAAAAACTGTTTTTT.

This chain uses TRBV24-1 with TRBJ2-1; 8 bases map to TRBD2. Unmatched junction bases numbered 12, after V lost 2 bases and J lost 1 base. The CDR3 has 19 residues. Germline assignment: CDR1 KGHDR and CDR2 SFDVKD. The DNA of the CDR3 is TGTGCCACCAGTGATTCGAGCGGGAGCGGTGGGTGGTCCTACAATGAGCAGTTCTTC. Its protein product is CATSDSSGSGGWSYNEQFF.

The J gene is TRBJ1-6, the V gene TRBV29-1; 8 bases align to TRBD1. With V trimmed by 5 bases and J by 8 bases, 11 bases remained unmatched. The CDR3 sequence is 15 residues long. In germline, CDR1 is SQVTM, CDR2 ANQGSEA. The CDR3 region has the DNA TGCAGCGTTACGACAGGACAGGGTCTGGATTCACCCCTCCACTTT. Amino acids: CSVTTGQGLDSPLHF.

This chain connects TRBV24-1 to TRBJ2-1; 14 nucleotides align to TRBD2. Germline V gene sequence: CDR1 KGHDR, CDR2 SFDVKD. The CDR3 loop spans 20 amino acids. Trimming cost V 4 bases and J 0 bases; bases outside gene matches: 10. The CDR3 DNA is TGTGCCACCAGTGACCGCACGGGGACTAGCGGGAGTGGCTCCTACAATGAGCAGTTCTTC. Its protein product is CATSDRTGTSGSGSYNEQFF.

The V and J genes are TRBV12-5 and TRBJ2-5; D gene ambiguous. The germline CDR1 and CDR2 sequences are LGHNT and FRNRAP. Between the trimmed V and J ends, which lost 5 bases and 5 bases, there was a span of 15 bases. CDR3 length: 14 amino acids. CDR3 coding DNA: TGTGCTAGTGGTCTCTCGGGTAGTAGGGAGACCCAGTACTTC. Encoded protein: CASGLSGSRETQYF.

The V call is TRBV19, the J call TRBJ1-1; no clear D gene. CDR1 LNHDA and CDR2 SQIVND come from the germline V gene (reference sequence). CDR3 length: 16 residues. V was shortened by 5 bases and J by 0 bases, with 16 bases between the two germline ends. The CDR3 loop is CASSLPRRRLNTEAFF. The CDR3 nucleotides are TGTGCCAGTAGTCTCCCCCGACGGCGATTGAACACTGAAGCTTTCTTT.

The rearrangement uses TRBV27 and TRBJ2-6; D unclear. Trimming took 4 bases from V and 0 from J, leaving 10 bases between them. Germline V gene sequence: CDR1 MNHEY, CDR2 SMNVEV (reference sequence). The CDR3 is 16 residues long. The CDR3 region has the DNA TGTGCCAGCAGTTCAATCGGTGTCTCTGGGGCCAACGTCCTGACTTTC. It encodes CASSSIGVSGANVLTF.

The DNA of the CDR3 is TGTGCCAGCAGTAGGGGAACTGGAAACACCATATATTTT. Amino acids: CASSRGTGNTIYF. J is TRBJ1-3 and V is TRBV28, with a weak D call TRBD1 (5 bases). There are 13 residues in the CDR3. Trimming shortened V by 5 bases and J by 2 bases, and 7 bases separated the two germline ends. CDR1 MDHEN and CDR2 SYDVKM come from the germline V gene.

This chain links TRBV6-6 with TRBJ2-7; no clear D gene. Germline CDR1 is MNHNY and CDR2 is SVGAGI (reference sequence). The length of the CDR3 is 11 residues. The ends were cut back, 10 bases at V and 6 bases at J, with 13 bases in the middle. The CDR3, as DNA: TGTGCCACCGCGCATGCGGTCGAGCAGTACTTC. Its protein product is CATAHAVEQYF.

This clonotype was picked up a small number of times. Its ends do not fully match the called genes, so a read error is possible. The rearrangement joins TRBV7-9 to TRBJ2-3; 7 nucleotides agree with TRBD2. The CDR3 runs to 17 residues. Germline CDR1 reads SEHNR; CDR2 reads FQNEAQ (reference sequence). CDR3 region: CASSRGLVVLDTDMQYF. The DNA of the CDR3 is TGTGCCAGCAGTCGCGGACTAGTCGTCCTTGACACAGATATGCAGTATTTT.

Note on this clonotype: A much larger clone lies a single base off, so this may be a read error. The J gene is TRBJ2-3, the V gene TRBV29-1; D ambiguous. TRBJ1-5 explains the end of the DNA better; the J call may be wrong. The CDR3 is made up of 12 amino acids. Germline-derived CDR1 and CDR2 are SQVTM and ANQGSEA. Here the CDR3 DNA reads TGCAGCGTTGAATCGGGTACAGATACGCAGCATTTT. Translation: CSVESGTDTQHF.

The CDR3 coding sequence is TGCAGCGTGGGGGACACGGTTGAAGCTTTCTTT. Translation: CSVGDTVEAFF. The rearrangement uses TRBV29-1 and TRBJ1-1, with D perhaps TRBD1 (6 bases). Looked up from germline, CDR1 is SQVTM and CDR2 is ANQGSEA. V lost 6 bases, J lost 7 bases, and 12 bases lay in between. This CDR3 contains 11 residues. Supplemented by reference TRBV29-1 and TRBJ1-1, the full variable domain reads SAVISQKPSRDICQRGTSLTIQCQVDSQVTMMFWYRQQPGQSLTLIATANQGSEATYESGFVIDKFPISRPNLTFSTLTVSNMSPEDSSIYLCSVGDTVEAFFGQGTRLTVV.

This clonotype was seen a handful of times. V gene TRBV4-1 combines with J gene TRBJ2-7; maybe TRBD1 (5 bases). This CDR3 comprises 12 residues. The germline V gene encodes CDR1 MGHRA and CDR2 YSYEKL. Trimming removed 3 bases at V and 9 bases at J, with 12 bases between. This CDR3 is CASSQQGLGQYF. In DNA form, the CDR3 reads TGCGCCAGCAGCCAGCAGGGCCTGGGGCAGTACTTC.

This clonotype was observed a few times. This chain links TRBV28 with TRBJ2-5, with 15 bases lining up with TRBD2. The last part of the DNA fits TRBJ2-1 better; the J call may be wrong. The CDR3 covers 19 residues. From germline, CDR1 is MDHEN and CDR2 SYDVKM. In DNA, the CDR3 is TGTGCCAGCAGTCCTCTAGGACTAGCGGGAGGGTTGTTGGACAATGAGCAGTTCTTC. Amino acid sequence: CASSPLGLAGGLLDNEQFF.

The chain recombines TRBV12-3 or TRBV12-4 with TRBJ1-2; the D is unclear. This CDR3 contains 11 residues. Trimming shortened V by 4 bases and J by 8 bases, and 8 bases separated the two germline ends. The CDR3 protein is CASSYAHGYTF. DNA of the CDR3: TGTGCCAGCAGTTACGCTCACGGCTACACCTTC.

This clonotype has just a few counts. This chain joins TRBV24-1 and TRBJ2-1; 8 bases align to TRBD1. The trim removed 9 bases at V and 4 bases at J, leaving 7 bases unmatched. CDR3 size: 14 residues. The germline CDR1 and CDR2 sequences are KGHDR and SFDVKD. The CDR3 sequence is CATGTGGSYNEQFF. The CDR3 region has the DNA TGTGCCACCGGTACAGGGGGTAGTTACAATGAGCAGTTCTTC.